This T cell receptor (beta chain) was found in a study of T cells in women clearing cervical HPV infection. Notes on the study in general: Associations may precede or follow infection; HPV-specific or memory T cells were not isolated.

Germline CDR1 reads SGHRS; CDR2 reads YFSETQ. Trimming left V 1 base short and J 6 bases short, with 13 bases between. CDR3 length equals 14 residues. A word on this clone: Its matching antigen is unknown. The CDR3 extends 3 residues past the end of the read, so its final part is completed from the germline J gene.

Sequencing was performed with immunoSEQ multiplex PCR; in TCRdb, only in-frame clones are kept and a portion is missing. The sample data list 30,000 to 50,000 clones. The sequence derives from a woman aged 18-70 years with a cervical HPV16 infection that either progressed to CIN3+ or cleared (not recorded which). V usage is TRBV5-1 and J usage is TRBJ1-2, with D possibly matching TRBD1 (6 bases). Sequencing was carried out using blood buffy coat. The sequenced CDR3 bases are TGCGCCAGCAGCTTGCACGATACAGGGAATGGC. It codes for CASSLHDTGNG. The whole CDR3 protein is CASSLHDTGNGYTF.